The clone carrying this TCR beta chain was picked up a small number of times. The library targeted TCRbeta and was prepared with unique molecular identifiers. MiXCR was run by TCRdb on the PCR reads, yielding one entry per CDR3 protein. The top ten clones hold around 4.1% of a sample with a few hundred thousand distinct CDR3 sequences, 10% to 15% of them seen once. The data originate from a study of T-cell reconstitution after alpha-beta-depleted transplantation in children. V shed 11 bases and J 1 base; nucleotides not matched to a gene: 0. The CDR3 sequence is 13 residues long. Germline CDR1 SNHLY, CDR2 FYNNEI.

The chain carries TRBV2 and TRBJ2-6, with 9 bases lining up with TRBD1. This receptor was obtained from a human donor who donated a stem cell graft to a child with Fanconi anemia. Sequenced here: PBMCs, sampled from the stem cell graft. The CDR3 sequence: CAGQGSGANVLTF. CDR3 DNA: TGTGCCGGACAGGGGTCTGGGGCCAACGTCCTGACTTTC.